This record covers a single TCR beta chain. The sample belongs to a study of blood T cell repertoires in COVID-19. Study information: Specimens from acute and convalescent COVID-19 originated in the United States, Italy and Spain.

Trimming removed 3 bases from V and 6 bases from J, with 14 bases in between. The CDR3 is made up of 14 amino acids. Germline V gene data show CDR1 as MNHEY and CDR2 as SMNVEV (reference sequence). The method was immunoSEQ multiplex PCR; TCRdb's version includes in-frame clones alone and lacks a portion of them. The sample records around 250,000 clones, roughly 85% being singletons. The V gene is TRBV27, the J gene TRBJ1-2; D is possibly TRBD1 (5 bases). The source of this sequence is a man over 45 with active or convalescent COVID-19. The sample was peripheral blood. The CDR3 loop reads CASSFEGTVDGYTF. The CDR3 DNA is TGTGCCAGCAGTTTCGAGGGGACTGTGGATGGCTACACCTTC.